This T cell receptor beta chain stems from a study of shared clonotypes between healthy human individuals. Study-wide findings and caveats: Only blood was sampled; tissue repertoires likely differ.

Remarks on this clone: What it recognizes is unknown.

CD8 cells classed as naive were CD45RO-negative and positively selected for CCR7, excluding terminally differentiated effector memory CD45RA+ cells. The germline gives CDR1 MNHEY, CDR2 SMNVEV (reference sequence). The CDR3 contains 14 residues. The V gene lost 10 bases and the J gene lost 3 bases, with 18 bases spanning the gap. The test was conducted at deep level. Repertoires were generated with immunoSEQ multiplex PCR, while TCRdb's copy carries only in-frame clones and drops some. Found here are over 2 million clones, less than 95% of them singletons; the top ten hold roughly 1%. The specimen was naive CD8+ T cells sorted from blood. The receptor was isolated from a man aged 18-30 years in good health. The chain couples TRBV27 to TRBJ1-2; possible D gene TRBD1, 6 bases. The CDR3 is CATSGGAGHYGYTF. The CDR3 coding sequence is TGTGCCACCTCGGGGGGGGCCGGTCACTATGGCTACACCTTC.